The subject of this entry is one T cell receptor beta chain. Deletions cut 4 bases from V and 6 bases from J, with 9 bases between. Germline lookup yields CDR1 SGHAT and CDR2 FQNNGV. This CDR3 region has 12 residues. A quantity of about 0.45 to 1 ug RNA underwent reverse transcription using random hexamers. An immunoSEQ multiplex PCR amplified TCR beta CDR3 over 54 Vbeta and 13 Jbeta. TCRdb ran MiXCR on the immunoSEQ multiplex PCR reads and lists one entry per CDR3 protein. The data hold 100,000 to 150,000 distinct CDR3 sequences, with roughly 80% observed a single time. This record comes from a study of CD8 T cells in Susac syndrome. The multiple sclerosis control cohort comprised treatment-naive individuals presenting with stable or active relapsing-remitting disease.

This receptor was obtained from a human donor with multiple sclerosis. The chain links TRBV11-2 to TRBJ1-1; unclear D gene. The sequencing sample was made of CD8+ T cells from PBMCs. CDR3 in amino acids: CASSSGRPEAFF. The CDR3 DNA reads TGTGCCAGCAGCTCGGGCAGGCCTGAAGCTTTCTTT.